The 11 T cell receptor beta chains in this list originate from one sample, sequenced in a study of blood T cell repertoires in COVID-19. TCRdb's table, derived via immunoSEQ multiplex PCR, lists solely in-frame clones and lacks some. The repertoire holds roughly 50,000 clones, with about nine tenths as singletons. Input material: peripheral blood. All receptors derive from a woman older than 75 with COVID-19, enrolled during active disease.

As to this clone: A junction end diverges from the germline sequence, so it may reflect a read error. V and J are TRBV7-7 and TRBJ2-3, with D possibly TRBD2 on 6 matching bases. Germline lookup yields CDR1 SSHAT and CDR2 FNYEAQ (reference sequence). This CDR3 is built from 13 residues. The CDR3 nucleotides read TGTGCTAGCAGCTTGGAGGGGACAGATACGCAGTATTTT. It translates to CASSLEGTDTQYF.

The rearrangement joins TRBV7-6 to TRBJ2-1, with D perhaps matching TRBD1 (6 bases). V was trimmed by 7 bases and J by 8 bases, leaving 18 bases between them. Per germline, CDR1 SGHVS and CDR2 FNYEAQ. This CDR3 is built from 14 residues. Written as DNA, the CDR3 is TGTGCCAGCACTCTCCGGGACACCTTCGATGAGCAGTTCTTC. Translating gives CASTLRDTFDEQFF.

The V call is TRBV5-5, the J call TRBJ1-1; no reliable D call. Trimming removed 1 base at V and 4 bases at J, with 5 bases between. Germline values: CDR1 SGHKS, CDR2 YYEKEE (reference sequence). The CDR3 consists of 12 residues. CDR3 nucleotides: TGTGCCAGCAGCTTGCTTATCACTGAAGCTTTCTTT. This encodes CASSLLITEAFF.

The rearrangement links TRBV29-1 to TRBJ1-5, with a tentative D call TRBD1 (5 bases). CDR1 SQVTM and CDR2 ANQGSEA come from the germline V gene. This CDR3 has 13 residues. V was clipped by 5 bases and J by 0 bases, with 8 bases between them. The CDR3 region is CSVQGGSNQPQHF. For the CDR3, the DNA is TGCAGCGTTCAGGGCGGTAGCAATCAGCCCCAGCATTTT.

This clone was observed a single time. The genes are TRBV29-1 and TRBJ2-2; TRBD2 agrees at 7 bases. The CDR3 loop spans 19 amino acids. Germline V gene lookup returns CDR1 SQVTM and CDR2 ANQGSEA. V lost 6 bases to trimming and J lost 2 bases; unmatched junction nucleotides: 21. CDR3 bases: TGCAGCGTGGGGGGGGGAGGAAATGATCGACCCCTTAACACCGGGGAGCTGTTTTTT. Amino acids: CSVGGGGNDRPLNTGELFF.

J is TRBJ2-2 and V is TRBV19; the D gene is possibly TRBD2 (5 bases). Between the trimmed V and J ends, which lost 2 bases and 4 bases, there was a span of 17 bases. Germline CDR1 and CDR2: LNHDA and SQIVND (reference sequence). The CDR3 runs to 17 residues. For the CDR3, the DNA is TGTGCCAGTAGTATATGGACCTCATACCGGGGCACCGGGGAGCTGTTTTTT. This translates into CASSIWTSYRGTGELFF.

The rearrangement uses TRBV5-1 and TRBJ2-1; D possibly corresponds to TRBD2 (6 bases). This CDR3 spans 16 amino acids. The germline gives CDR1 SGHRS, CDR2 YFSETQ. Trimming stripped 1 base from V and 5 bases from J, with 16 bases between. Here the CDR3 reads CASSLPRLVGHNEQFF. For the CDR3, the DNA is TGCGCCAGCAGCTTGCCCCGACTAGTTGGGCACAATGAGCAGTTCTTC.

This sequence joins TRBV6-5 and TRBJ2-7; 8 bases fit TRBD1. The CDR3 contains 13 residues. Unmatched junction bases numbered 5, after V lost 6 bases and J lost 4 bases. Germline CDR1 is MNHEY and CDR2 is SVGAGI. The CDR3 DNA is TGTGCCAGCAGGGGGACAGGAACGTACGAGCAGTACTTC. Encoded protein: CASRGTGTYEQYF.

The V gene is TRBV7-9, the J gene TRBJ2-1; no reliable D call. Trimming left V 0 bases short and J 8 bases short, with 20 bases between. The CDR3 consists of 17 residues. The germline gives CDR1 SEHNR, CDR2 FQNEAQ (reference sequence). CDR3 region: CASSLALLVPNRDEQFF. The CDR3 DNA reads as TGTGCCAGCAGCTTAGCGCTCCTAGTTCCTAACCGGGATGAGCAGTTCTTC.

J is TRBJ2-7 and V is TRBV6-5; 9 bases match TRBD1. The CDR3 sequence is 15 residues long. CDR1 is MNHEY and CDR2 is SVGAGI in the germline V gene. After removal of 8 bases from V and 0 bases from J, the junction contained 8 bases not matched to a gene. The CDR3 sequence: CASAPDRGNSYEQYF. The CDR3 nucleotides are TGTGCCAGCGCCCCGGACAGGGGAAACTCCTACGAGCAGTACTTC.

The rearrangement links TRBV28 to TRBJ1-1; tentative D call: TRBD1 (5 bases). The CDR3 extends over 15 amino acids. Germline values: CDR1 MDHEN, CDR2 SYDVKM. The ends were cut back, 5 bases at V and 6 bases at J, with 19 bases in the middle. This CDR3 reads CASSPSGSRGAEAFF. The CDR3 DNA reads as TGTGCCAGCAGTCCATCAGGGTCACGGGGGGCTGAAGCTTTCTTT.